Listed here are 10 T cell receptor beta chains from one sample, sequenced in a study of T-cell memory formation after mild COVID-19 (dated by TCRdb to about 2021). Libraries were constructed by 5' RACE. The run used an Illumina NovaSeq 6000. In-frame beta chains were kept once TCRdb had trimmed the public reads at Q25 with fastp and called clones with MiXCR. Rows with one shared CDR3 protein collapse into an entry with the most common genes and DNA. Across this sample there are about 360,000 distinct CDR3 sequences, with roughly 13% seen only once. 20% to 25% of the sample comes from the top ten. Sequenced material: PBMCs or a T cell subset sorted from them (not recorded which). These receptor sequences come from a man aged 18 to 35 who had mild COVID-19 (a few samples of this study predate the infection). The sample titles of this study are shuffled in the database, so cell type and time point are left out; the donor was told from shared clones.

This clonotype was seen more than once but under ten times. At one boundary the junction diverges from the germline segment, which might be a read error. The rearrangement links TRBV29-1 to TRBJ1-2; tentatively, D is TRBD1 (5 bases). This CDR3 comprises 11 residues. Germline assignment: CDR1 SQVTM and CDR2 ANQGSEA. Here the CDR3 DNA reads TGCAGTGTTGCGGGGGACTATGGCTACACCTTC. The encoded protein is CSVAGDYGYTF.

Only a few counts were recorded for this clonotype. The CDR3 loop reads CASSQPGGESPLHF. CDR3 coding DNA: TGTGCCAGCAGCCAACCAGGGGGAGAGTCACCCCTCCACTTT. The chain recombines TRBV14 with TRBJ1-6, with TRBD1 matching over 7 bases. V shed 2 bases and J 10 bases; nucleotides not matched to a gene: 5. The CDR3 has 14 amino acids. Germline-derived CDR1 and CDR2 are SGHDN and FVKESK.

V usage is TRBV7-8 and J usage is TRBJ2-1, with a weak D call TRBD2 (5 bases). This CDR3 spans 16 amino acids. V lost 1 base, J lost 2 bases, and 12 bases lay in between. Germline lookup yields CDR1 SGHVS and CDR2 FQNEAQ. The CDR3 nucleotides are TGTGCCAGCAGCTTAGGAAGCGGCTACGCCTACAATGAGCAGTTCTTC. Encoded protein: CASSLGSGYAYNEQFF.

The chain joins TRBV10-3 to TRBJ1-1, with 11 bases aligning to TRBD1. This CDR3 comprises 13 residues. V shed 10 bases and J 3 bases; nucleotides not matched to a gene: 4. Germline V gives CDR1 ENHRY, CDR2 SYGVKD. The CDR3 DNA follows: TGTGCCACCGGACAGGGGGCATACACTGAAGCTTTCTTT. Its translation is CATGQGAYTEAFF.

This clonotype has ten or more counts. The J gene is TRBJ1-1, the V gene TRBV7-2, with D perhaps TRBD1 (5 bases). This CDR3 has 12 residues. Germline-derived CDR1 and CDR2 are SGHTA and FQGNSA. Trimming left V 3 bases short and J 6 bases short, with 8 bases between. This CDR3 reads CASSFGGPEAFF. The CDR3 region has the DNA TGTGCCAGCAGCTTCGGGGGTCCTGAAGCTTTCTTT.

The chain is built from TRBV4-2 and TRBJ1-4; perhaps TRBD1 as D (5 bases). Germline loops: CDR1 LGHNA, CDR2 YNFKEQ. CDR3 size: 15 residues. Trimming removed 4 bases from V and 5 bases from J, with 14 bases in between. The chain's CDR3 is CASSPGDRQNEKLFF. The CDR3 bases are TGTGCCAGCAGCCCGGGAGACAGACAGAATGAAAAACTGTTTTTT.

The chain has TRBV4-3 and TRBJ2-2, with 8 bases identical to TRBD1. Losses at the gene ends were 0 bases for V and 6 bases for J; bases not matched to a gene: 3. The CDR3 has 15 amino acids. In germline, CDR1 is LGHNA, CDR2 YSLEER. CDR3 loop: CASSQDRGPAGELFF. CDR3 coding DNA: TGCGCCAGCAGCCAAGACAGGGGGCCGGCCGGGGAGCTGTTTTTT.

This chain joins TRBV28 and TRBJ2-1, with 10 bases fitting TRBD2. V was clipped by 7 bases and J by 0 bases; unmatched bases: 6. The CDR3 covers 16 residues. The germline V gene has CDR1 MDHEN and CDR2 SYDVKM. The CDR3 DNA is TGTGCCAGCATTGGTAGCGGGGGGACCTCCTACAATGAGCAGTTCTTC. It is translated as CASIGSGGTSYNEQFF.

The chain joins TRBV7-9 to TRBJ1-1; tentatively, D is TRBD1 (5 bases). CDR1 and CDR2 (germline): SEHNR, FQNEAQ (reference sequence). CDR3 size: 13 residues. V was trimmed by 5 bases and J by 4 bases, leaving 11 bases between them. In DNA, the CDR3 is TGTGCCAGCAGCCGACAGCCGCCCACTGAAGCTTTCTTT. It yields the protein CASSRQPPTEAFF.

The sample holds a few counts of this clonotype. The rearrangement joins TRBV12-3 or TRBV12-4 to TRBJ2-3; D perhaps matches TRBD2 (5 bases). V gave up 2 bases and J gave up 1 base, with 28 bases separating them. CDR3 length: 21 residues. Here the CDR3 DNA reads TGTGCCAGCAGTTTATCAAGGAGTTGGCGGGTCGATATGGGCGGCACAGATACGCAGTATTTT. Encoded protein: CASSLSRSWRVDMGGTDTQYF.